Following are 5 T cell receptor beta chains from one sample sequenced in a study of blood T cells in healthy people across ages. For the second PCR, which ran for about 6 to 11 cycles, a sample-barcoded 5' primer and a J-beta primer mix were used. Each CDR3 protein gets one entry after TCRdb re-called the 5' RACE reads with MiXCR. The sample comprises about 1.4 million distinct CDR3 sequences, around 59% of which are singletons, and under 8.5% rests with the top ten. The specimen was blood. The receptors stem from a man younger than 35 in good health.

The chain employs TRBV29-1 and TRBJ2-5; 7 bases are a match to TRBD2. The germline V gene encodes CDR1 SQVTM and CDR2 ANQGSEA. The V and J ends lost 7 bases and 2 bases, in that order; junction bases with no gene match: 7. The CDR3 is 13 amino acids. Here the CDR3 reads CSAALAAQETQYF. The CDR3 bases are TGCAGCGCCGCCCTAGCGGCTCAAGAGACCCAGTACTTC. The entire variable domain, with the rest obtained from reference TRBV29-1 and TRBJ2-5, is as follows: SAVISQKPSRDICQRGTSLTIQCQVDSQVTMMFWYRQQPGQSLTLIATANQGSEATYESGFVIDKFPISRPNLTFSTLTVSNMSPEDSSIYLCSAALAAQETQYFGPGTRLLVL.

CDR3 loop: CASSLGRGGGGYTF. The CDR3 region has the DNA TGTGCCAGCAGCTTGGGCCGGGGGGGCGGTGGCTACACCTTC. V usage is TRBV11-2 and J usage is TRBJ1-2; a possible D gene is TRBD1 (6 bases). Germline V gene lookup returns CDR1 SGHAT and CDR2 FQNNGV. The CDR3 runs to 14 residues. V was trimmed by 3 bases and J by 7 bases, leaving 15 bases between them.

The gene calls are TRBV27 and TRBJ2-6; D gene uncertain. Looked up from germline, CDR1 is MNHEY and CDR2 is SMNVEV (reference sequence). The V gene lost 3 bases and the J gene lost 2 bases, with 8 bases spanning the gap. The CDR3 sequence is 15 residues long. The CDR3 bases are TGTGCCAGCAGTTTGCTACAGACTGGGGCCAACGTCCTGACTTTC. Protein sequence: CASSLLQTGANVLTF.

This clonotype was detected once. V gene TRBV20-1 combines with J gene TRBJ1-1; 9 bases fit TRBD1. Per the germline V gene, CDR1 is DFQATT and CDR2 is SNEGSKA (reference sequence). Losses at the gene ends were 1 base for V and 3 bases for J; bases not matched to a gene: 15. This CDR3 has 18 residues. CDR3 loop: CSARARQGVRRGDTEAFF. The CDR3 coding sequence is TGCAGTGCTAGAGCCCGACAGGGGGTGCGCAGGGGGGACACTGAAGCTTTCTTT.

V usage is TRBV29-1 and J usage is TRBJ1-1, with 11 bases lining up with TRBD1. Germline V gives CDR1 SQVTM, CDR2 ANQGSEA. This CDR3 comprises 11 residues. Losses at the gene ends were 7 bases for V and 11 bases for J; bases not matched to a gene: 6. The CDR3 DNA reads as TGCAGCGGGGGACAGGGGGGTTTGGCTTTCTTT. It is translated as CSGGQGGLAFF.